What follows are 29 T cell receptor beta chains derived from one specimen sequenced in a study of blood T cells in healthy people across ages. Alongside a J-beta primer mix, a sample-barcoded 5' primer served in a second PCR lasting about 7 to 11 cycles. MiXCR was run by TCRdb on the 5' RACE reads, yielding one entry per CDR3 protein. The table records 790,000 or so distinct CDR3 sequences, about 47% of them present only once. The material sequenced was blood. The receptors originated from an elderly man in good health.

The chain recombines TRBV7-2 with TRBJ1-3; D not resolved. V lost 5 bases and J lost 0, with 14 bases in between. Germline-derived CDR1 and CDR2 are SGHTA and FQGNSA. The CDR3 consists of 16 residues. The CDR3 nucleotides are TGTGCCAGCAGCGCCCAGTCTGACATCTCTGGAAACACCATATATTTT. Protein sequence: CASSAQSDISGNTIYF. The full variable domain, with the rest looked up from reference TRBV7-2 and TRBJ1-3, is GAGVSQSPSNKVTEKGKDVELRCDPISGHTALYWYRQSLGQGLEFLIYFQGNSAPDKSGLPSDRFSAERTGGSVSTLTIQRTQQEDSAVYLCASSAQSDISGNTIYFGEGSWLTVV.

This chain links TRBV4-3 with TRBJ2-1, with 10 bases aligning to TRBD2. V lost 4 bases, J lost 7 bases, and 13 bases stayed unmatched. The germline CDR1 and CDR2 sequences are LGHNA and YSLEER. The CDR3 has 17 amino acids. CDR3 protein: CASSRLRTSGGGNEQFF. Written as DNA, the CDR3 is TGCGCCAGCAGCCGCCTAAGGACTAGCGGAGGGGGTAATGAGCAGTTCTTC.

The chain carries TRBV5-1 and TRBJ2-7; D remains ambiguous. CDR1 is SGHRS and CDR2 is YFSETQ in the germline V gene. The CDR3 runs 17 residues. Trimming cost V 0 bases and J 4 bases, with 20 bases left between them. Here the CDR3 DNA reads TGCGCCAGCAGCTTGGCCGGTGGAGCCCAAGCCCTTTACGAGCAGTACTTC. Amino acid sequence: CASSLAGGAQALYEQYF. The variable domain in full, completed from reference TRBV5-1 and TRBJ2-7, reads KAGVTQTPRYLIKTRGQQVTLSCSPISGHRSVSWYQQTPGQGLQFLFEYFSETQRNKGNFPGRFSGRQFSNSRSEMNVSTLELGDSALYLCASSLAGGAQALYEQYFGPGTRLTVT.

This chain connects TRBV11-3 to TRBJ2-1, with 10 bases identical to TRBD2. CDR3 length: 15 amino acids. The V gene end was trimmed by 5 bases and the J gene end by 10 bases; junction bases not matched to a gene: 11. Germline lookup yields CDR1 SGHNT and CDR2 YENEEA. The CDR3 sequence: CASSPVSGRAGEQFF. The DNA for the CDR3 is TGTGCCAGCAGCCCGGTGAGCGGGAGGGCCGGGGAGCAGTTCTTC.

This rearrangement joins TRBV29-1 to TRBJ2-7; D possibly corresponds to TRBD2 (6 bases). The V end lost 6 bases, the J end lost 9 bases, and 21 bases lay between the germline ends. The CDR3 sequence is 13 residues long. The V gene's germline CDR1 is SQVTM and CDR2 ANQGSEA. The CDR3 bases are TGCAGCGTCCGGGGACTCCTCCAGGACGGGCAGTACTTC. Translated: CSVRGLLQDGQYF.

CDR3 amino acids: CASSDAGRNQPQHF. CDR3 nucleotides: TGCGCCAGCAGCGACGCGGGGCGCAATCAGCCCCAGCATTTT. This chain links TRBV4-1 with TRBJ1-5; D is possibly TRBD1 (5 bases). The germline CDR1 and CDR2 sequences are MGHRA and YSYEKL. The CDR3 has 14 amino acids. Trimming stripped 5 bases from V and 2 bases from J, with 10 bases between.

The chain couples TRBV25-1 to TRBJ2-1, with 8 bases aligning to TRBD2. Looked up from germline, CDR1 is MGHDK and CDR2 is SYGVNS. Trimming at V came to 8 bases and at J to 0 bases, leaving 6 bases not matched to a gene. The CDR3 sequence is 15 residues long. CDR3 DNA: TGTGCCAGCCGGACTAGCCAGAGCTCCTACAATGAGCAGTTCTTC. As protein: CASRTSQSSYNEQFF. Using reference TRBV25-1 and TRBJ2-1 for the parts outside the CDR3, the full variable domain is EADIYQTPRYLVIGTGKKITLECSQTMGHDKMYWYQQDPGMELHLIHYSYGVNSTEKGDLSSESTVSRIRTEHFPLTLESARPSHTSQYLCASRTSQSSYNEQFFGPGTRLTVL.

The chain links TRBV25-1 to TRBJ1-6, with 8 nucleotides matching TRBD1. CDR3 length: 15 amino acids. The V gene's germline CDR1 is MGHDK and CDR2 SYGVNS. V was pared by 5 bases and J by 3 bases, with 3 bases of the junction left unmatched. This CDR3 reads CASSRTGNYNSPLHF. In nucleotides, the CDR3 is TGTGCCAGCAGTCGGACAGGGAACTATAATTCACCCCTCCACTTT.

This clonotype appeared once. This sequence may be a read error, since a much larger clone differs from it by one base. The chain uses TRBV5-1 and TRBJ2-1; 12 bases are shared with TRBD2. The CDR3 has 20 residues. Germline V lookup: CDR1 SGHRS, CDR2 YFSETQ. V gave up 2 bases and J gave up 1 base; unmatched junction bases: 13. The CDR3: CASSFELAGGEGVSYNEQFF. As DNA, the CDR3 is TGCGCCAGCAGCTTTGAACTAGCGGGAGGCGAGGGAGTGTCCTACAATGAGCAGTTCTTC.

The chain joins TRBV28 to TRBJ1-5; D is perhaps TRBD1 (6 bases). The CDR3 has 14 residues. Per germline, CDR1 MDHEN and CDR2 SYDVKM. V lost 3 bases and J lost 5, with 11 bases in between. DNA of the CDR3: TGTGCCAGCAGTTTGGGACACCCGGATCAGCCCCAGCATTTT. It is translated as CASSLGHPDQPQHF.

The chain joins TRBV28 to TRBJ2-3; 10 bases map to TRBD2. J lost 4 bases, V lost 7 bases, and 5 bases had no gene match. Germline V gene sequence: CDR1 MDHEN, CDR2 SYDVKM. This CDR3 spans 14 amino acids. CDR3 sequence reads: CASKEAGGADTQYF. The CDR3 DNA follows: TGTGCCAGCAAAGAAGCGGGAGGGGCAGATACGCAGTATTTT.

In its sample, this clonotype was seen a few times. The chain has TRBV30 and TRBJ1-5; 7 nucleotides line up with TRBD1. Losses at the gene ends were 2 bases for V and 4 bases for J; bases not matched to a gene: 5. This CDR3 comprises 14 residues. Germline CDR1 and CDR2: GTSNPN and SVGIG (reference sequence). The CDR3 here is CAWSYGQENQPQHF. In nucleotides, the CDR3 is TGTGCCTGGAGTTACGGACAGGAAAATCAGCCCCAGCATTTT.

The chain links TRBV9 to TRBJ1-6; D gene ambiguous. The CDR3 length is 15 residues. V was clipped by 2 bases and J by 6 bases, with 12 bases between them. Per the germline V gene, CDR1 is SGDLS and CDR2 is YYNGEE. CDR3 amino acids: CASSVRGGGNSPLHF. In nucleotides, the CDR3 is TGTGCCAGCAGCGTCCGGGGAGGAGGTAATTCACCCCTCCACTTT.

In its sample, this clonotype was seen many times. The V and J genes are TRBV11-2 and TRBJ2-5; D not resolved. The V gene lost 0 bases and the J gene lost 7 bases, with 12 bases spanning the gap. This CDR3 region has 14 residues. Germline assignment: CDR1 SGHAT and CDR2 FQNNGV. The CDR3: CASSLDSGLPTQYF. CDR3 in DNA: TGTGCCAGCAGCTTAGATAGTGGGCTTCCGACCCAGTACTTC.

V gene TRBV10-3 combines with J gene TRBJ2-2, with D possibly being TRBD1 (6 bases). CDR1 is ENHRY, CDR2 SYGVKD, per germline. Trimming took off 4 bases at V and 3 bases at J, with 9 bases between the two ends. CDR3 length: 14 amino acids. CDR3 DNA: TGTGCCATCAGTGGGACAGCGTACACCGGGGAGCTGTTTTTT. It codes for CAISGTAYTGELFF.

Remarks on this clonotype: An end of the junction does not agree with germline; a read error may underlie this. The rearrangement uses TRBV7-2 and TRBJ2-7, with 9 bases lining up with TRBD1. In germline, CDR1 is SGHTA, CDR2 FQGNSA. The CDR3 is 15 amino acids. The CDR3 spells CASGLVQGAIDEQYF. The CDR3 nucleotides are TGTGCCAGCGGCTTAGTACAGGGGGCCATCGACGAGCAGTACTTC.

The rearrangement links TRBV7-2 to TRBJ2-3; the D gene is possibly TRBD2 (5 bases). Trimming cost V 4 bases and J 1 base, with 12 bases left between them. The CDR3 runs 15 residues. In germline, CDR1 is SGHTA, CDR2 FQGNSA. This CDR3 reads CASSSRRLGTDTQYF. In nucleotides, the CDR3 is TGTGCCAGCAGCTCCAGGAGGCTGGGCACAGATACGCAGTATTTT.

The chain combines TRBV29-1 with TRBJ1-2, with no clear D. V lost 5 bases and J 0 bases, leaving 13 bases between the germline ends. The CDR3 is made up of 14 amino acids. The germline V gene has CDR1 SQVTM and CDR2 ANQGSEA. The CDR3 nucleotides read TGCAGCGTTCCCCCAGGAGGAGCTAACTATGGCTACACCTTC. This gives the protein CSVPPGGANYGYTF.

This clonotype occurred many times. The chain is built from TRBV29-1 and TRBJ2-3, with D perhaps TRBD2 (5 bases). The CDR3 length is 12 residues. The V end lost 7 bases, the J end lost 3 bases, and 11 bases lay between the germline ends. The germline V gene encodes CDR1 SQVTM and CDR2 ANQGSEA. The CDR3 coding sequence is TGCAGCGCTGAGGGAGCGACAGATACGCAGTATTTT. It is translated as CSAEGATDTQYF.

This clonotype was recorded at least ten times. The chain uses TRBV25-1 and TRBJ2-3, with unresolved D. CDR3 size: 14 residues. V was shortened by 4 bases and J by 2 bases, with 10 bases between the two germline ends. Germline assignment: CDR1 MGHDK and CDR2 SYGVNS. CDR3: CASSGPVVTDTQYF. CDR3 sequence (DNA): TGTGCCAGCAGTGGGCCTGTCGTCACAGATACGCAGTATTTT.

This clonotype was detected many times. This chain connects TRBV15 to TRBJ2-7; D possibly corresponds to TRBD2 (6 bases). Germline-derived CDR1 and CDR2 are LNHNV and YYDKDF (reference sequence). V lost 1 base, J lost 4 bases, and 8 bases lay in between. This CDR3 is 13 amino acids long. CDR3 residues: CATSRVGGYEQYF. Written as DNA, the CDR3 is TGTGCCACCAGCAGAGTCGGAGGGTACGAGCAGTACTTC.

This clonotype was detected once. The V and J genes are TRBV3-1 and TRBJ2-5; 9 bases agree with TRBD2. The CDR3 has 16 residues. V lost 1 base and J lost 3; bases outside the gene matches: 6. Per germline, CDR1 LGHDT and CDR2 YNNKEL (reference sequence). Written as DNA, the CDR3 is TGTGCCAGCAGCCAAGGTATTAGCGGGGGAGAAGAGACCCAGTACTTC. This codes for CASSQGISGGEETQYF.

The chain links TRBV7-6 to TRBJ2-1; D is unresolved. This CDR3 contains 14 residues. V was pared by 2 bases and J by 5 bases, with 10 bases between. The germline gives CDR1 SGHVS, CDR2 FNYEAQ. The CDR3: CASSLFPLHNEQFF. The CDR3 DNA is TGTGCCAGCAGCTTATTCCCGCTTCACAATGAGCAGTTCTTC. Full variable domain (outside the CDR3, taken from reference TRBV7-6 and TRBJ2-1): GAGVSQSPRYKVTKRGQDVALRCDPISGHVSLYWYRQALGQGPEFLTYFNYEAQQDKSGLPNDRFSAERPEGSISTLTIQRTEQRDSAMYRCASSLFPLHNEQFFGPGTRLTVL.

Regarding this clonotype: An end of the junction does not agree with germline; a read error may underlie this. This chain links TRBV4-3 with TRBJ2-1, with D possibly matching TRBD1 (6 bases). CDR1 is LGHNA and CDR2 is YSLEER in the germline V gene. The CDR3 is made up of 16 amino acids. The CDR3 here is CASSQEGRGYYNGQFF. As DNA, the CDR3 is TGCGCCAGCAGCCAAGAGGGCAGGGGTTACTACAATGGGCAGTTCTTC.

For this clonotype: Since a much larger clone is just one base distant, this may be a read error. The genes are TRBV4-3 and TRBJ2-5; TRBD2 matches at 7 bases. Looked up from germline, CDR1 is LGHNA and CDR2 is YSLEER. CDR3 length: 16 residues. J was trimmed by 3 bases and V by 2 bases; bases with no gene match: 9. In DNA form, the CDR3 reads TGCGCCAGCAGCCAACTTGGACGAGCGGGAAAAGAGACCCAGTACTTC. Amino acids: CASSQLGRAGKETQYF.

The chain employs TRBV12-3 or TRBV12-4 and TRBJ2-7, with D hard to call. The end of the DNA fits TRBJ2-5 better, so the J call may be wrong. The CDR3 is 11 residues long. CDR3 coding DNA: TGTGCCAGCAGGGCGGACGAGACCCAGTACTTC. Its protein is CASRADETQYF.

There are a few counts of this clonotype. V gene TRBV6-1 combines with J gene TRBJ2-7; D uncertain. The CDR3 is 14 residues long. Germline V gene lookup returns CDR1 MNHNS and CDR2 SASEGT. V lost 2 bases to trimming and J lost 2 bases, with 10 bases between them. The CDR3 coding sequence is TGTGCCAGCAGTGAATTGAACGGACCCTACGAGCAGTACTTC. This codes for CASSELNGPYEQYF.

The chain couples TRBV28 to TRBJ2-3; D ambiguous. CDR3 size: 14 residues. Looked up from germline, CDR1 is MDHEN and CDR2 is SYDVKM. Trimming took off 5 bases at V and 1 base at J, with 10 bases between the two ends. For the CDR3, the DNA is TGTGCCAGCAGTACATTCTGGGGCACAGATACGCAGTATTTT. Residues: CASSTFWGTDTQYF.

A remark on this clonotype: Since a much larger clone is just one base distant, this may be a read error. This rearrangement joins TRBV10-3 to TRBJ2-7; D is undetermined. This CDR3 region has 15 residues. CDR1 and CDR2 from the germline V gene are ENHRY and SYGVKD. Deletions cut 0 bases from V and 6 bases from J, with 15 bases between. CDR3 sequence (DNA): TGTGCCATCAGTGAGTCGGACCCCCGTGTAAGCGAGCAGTACTTC. Translating gives CAISESDPRVSEQYF.